The rows below give T cell receptor beta chains drawn from one sample of a study of shared clonotypes between healthy human individuals. Some clones are missing from TCRdb's copy, which holds only in-frame ones; the method was immunoSEQ multiplex PCR. Of about 1,900,000 clones in the sample, about 95% are singletons; the top ten hold approximately 1%. The sequencing input was naive CD8+ T cells sorted from blood. The receptors were sampled from a young man in good health. CDR3s include the opening cysteine and the closing phenylalanine or tryptophan. The order of the fields is clone size, V gene, D gene, J gene, CDR3 protein, CDR3 DNA. A D gene is named only where the DNA matches it firmly. Expanded clones get a size class; other rows say once, few or many, or leave the size out.

>-|TRBV6-5|-|TRBJ1-2
CASTGPEGMGYGYTF
TGTGCCAGCACGGGTCCGGAAGGGATGGGGTATGGCTACACCTTC
>few|TRBV6-5|-|TRBJ1-5
CASSYGGSNQPQHF
TGTGCCAGCAGTTACGGGGGGAGCAATCAGCCCCAGCATTTT
>-|TRBV13|TRBD1|TRBJ1-2
CASSPSGTGGAVNGYTF
TGTGCCAGCAGCCCTTCCGGGACAGGGGGCGCAGTCAATGGCTACACCTTC
>-|TRBV5-8|-|TRBJ1-1
CASTGTALYAFF
TGTGCCAGCACCGGGACGGCCCTTTACGCTTTCTTT
>-|TRBV28|-|TRBJ2-7
CASSDYSYEQYF
TGTGCCAGCAGCGACTACTCCTACGAGCAGTACTTC
>once|TRBV30|-|TRBJ2-7
CAWSPTGRDEQYF
TGTGCCTGGAGTCCCACGGGGCGGGACGAGCAGTACTTC
>-|TRBV11-2|TRBD1|TRBJ2-7
CASSLATGGSREQYF
TGTGCCAGCAGCTTAGCGACAGGGGGGTCCCGCGAGCAGTACTTC
>-|TRBV4-1|TRBD1|TRBJ2-5
CASSEGQGAETQYF
TGCGCCAGCAGCGAGGGACAGGGAGCAGAGACCCAGTACTTC
>-|TRBV19|-|TRBJ1-2
CASSIWGADGYTF
TGTGCCAGTAGTATATGGGGGGCCGATGGCTACACCTTC
>-|TRBV11-1|TRBD2|TRBJ2-5
CASSLGGTSGRQETQYF
TGTGCCAGCAGCTTAGGCGGGACTAGCGGCCGACAAGAGACCCAGTACTTC
>-|TRBV6-1|TRBD1|TRBJ1-5
CASSGKGQGVRSNQPQHF
TGTGCCAGCAGTGGCAAGGGACAGGGGGTAAGAAGCAATCAGCCCCAGCATTTT
>-|TRBV5-6|TRBD1|TRBJ1-1
CASSSYSLRGGAFF
TGTGCCAGCAGTTCTTATAGCCTCAGGGGGGGAGCTTTCTTT
>-|TRBV4-2|TRBD1|TRBJ2-7
CASSQEAGTGELSYEQYF
TGTGCCAGCAGCCAAGAAGCCGGGACAGGGGAACTCTCCTACGAGCAGTACTTC
>-|TRBV7-9|-|TRBJ1-1
CASSLPGAGAEAFF
TGTGCCAGCAGCTTACCGGGGGCTGGGGCTGAAGCTTTCTTT
>-|TRBV5-1|-|TRBJ1-1
CASSLRPDLQSEAFF
TGCGCCAGCAGCCTGAGGCCCGACCTACAAAGCGAAGCTTTCTTT
>-|TRBV6-5|-|TRBJ1-2
CASSYTGGGGYTF
TGTGCCAGCAGTTACACGGGCGGAGGTGGCTACACCTTC
>-|TRBV10-2|TRBD2|TRBJ2-1
CASRDAGGYNEQFF
TGCGCCAGCCGGGACGCGGGGGGCTACAATGAGCAGTTCTTC
>-|TRBV4-3|TRBD1|TRBJ2-2
CASSQEWDSFTGELFF
TGCGCCAGCAGCCAAGAATGGGACAGCTTCACCGGGGAGCTGTTTTTT
>-|TRBV11-2|-|TRBJ2-1
CASSLDSPNEQFF
TGTGCCAGCAGCTTAGATTCCCCGAATGAGCAGTTCTTC
>-|TRBV28|-|TRBJ2-7
CASSLGPGDSYEQYF
TGTGCCAGCAGTTTAGGGCCAGGAGACTCCTACGAGCAGTACTTC
>few|TRBV27|-|TRBJ1-1
CASMGEGDSLEAFF
TGTGCCAGCATGGGTGAGGGAGACAGCCTTGAAGCTTTCTTT
>-|TRBV7-8|TRBD1|TRBJ2-2
CASSLGGQANTGELFF
TGTGCCAGCAGCTTAGGGGGACAGGCGAACACCGGGGAGCTGTTTTTT
>-|TRBV25-1|-|TRBJ2-1
CASTQGGGNEQFF
TGTGCCAGCACACAAGGAGGGGGCAATGAGCAGTTCTTC
>-|TRBV6-6|-|TRBJ1-1
CASSARGDTEAFF
TGTGCCAGCAGTGCCCGGGGGGACACTGAAGCTTTCTTT
>few|TRBV19|-|TRBJ1-6
CASRSVLNSPLHF
TGTGCCAGTAGGAGCGTTCTTAATTCACCCCTCCACTTT
>-|TRBV6-5|-|TRBJ2-3
CASSYGLDSDTQYF
TGTGCCAGCAGTTACGGGCTAGACTCAGATACGCAGTATTTT
>once|TRBV11-2|-|TRBJ2-7
CASSLDPADSYEQYF
TGTGCCAGCAGCTTAGATCCGGCGGATTCCTACGAGCAGTACTTC
>once|TRBV4-1|-|TRBJ2-7
CASSPPPGSPSYEQYF
TGCGCCAGCAGCCCACCCCCAGGGTCTCCTTCCTACGAGCAGTACTTC
>-|TRBV29-1|-|TRBJ1-1
CSGLENTEAFF
TGCAGCGGACTAGAGAACACTGAAGCTTTCTTT
>-|TRBV5-1|TRBD1|TRBJ2-5
CASSHLQGASGETQYF
TGCGCCAGCAGTCATTTACAGGGGGCATCGGGAGAGACCCAGTACTTC
>once|TRBV30|-|TRBJ2-2
CAWSTGDTGELFF
TGTGCCTGGAGTACCGGGGACACCGGGGAGCTGTTTTTT
>once|TRBV2|TRBD2|TRBJ2-5
CASSWTRGGARGETQYF
TGTGCCAGCAGTTGGACGCGGGGGGGCGCTCGGGGAGAGACCCAGTACTTC
>-|TRBV5-4|-|TRBJ2-1
CASSFGGSYNEQFF
TGTGCCAGCAGCTTCGGTGGCTCCTACAATGAGCAGTTCTTC
>-|TRBV6-1|-|TRBJ2-1
CASGAAPYNEQFF
TGTGCCAGCGGGGCGGCCCCCTACAATGAGCAGTTCTTC
>-|TRBV11-2|-|TRBJ2-7
CASSLKGRFEQYF
TGTGCCAGCAGCTTAAAAGGGAGGTTCGAGCAGTACTTC
>-|TRBV4-3|-|TRBJ2-3
CASSQDPTSGEGSDTQYF
TGCGCCAGCAGCCAAGACCCGACATCAGGGGAAGGGTCAGATACGCAGTATTTT
>-|TRBV9|-|TRBJ1-2
CASSVDGTPGYTF
TGTGCCAGCAGCGTAGATGGGACACCAGGCTACACCTTC
>once|TRBV10-2|-|TRBJ2-3
CASSGGYGSSTDTQYF
TGCGCCAGCAGTGGTGGGTACGGAAGTAGCACAGATACGCAGTATTTT
>-|TRBV19|-|TRBJ2-7
CASSTGHSRSYEQYF
TGTGCCAGTAGTACTGGACACAGTCGCTCCTACGAGCAGTACTTC
>-|TRBV9|-|TRBJ1-6
CASSVDPEMRVQGSPLHF
TGTGCCAGCAGCGTAGACCCCGAGATGAGGGTCCAAGGGTCACCCCTCCACTTT
>-|TRBV7-9|TRBD2|TRBJ2-7
CASSPLAGGPSSYEQYF
TGTGCCAGCAGCCCTCTAGCGGGGGGGCCGAGCTCCTACGAGCAGTACTTC
>-|TRBV9|-|TRBJ1-2
CASSVNREANYGYTF
TGTGCCAGCAGCGTCAACAGGGAAGCTAACTATGGCTACACCTTC
>-|TRBV4-2|TRBD2|TRBJ2-7
CASSQEWTSGGYEQYF
TGTGCCAGCAGCCAAGAATGGACTAGCGGGGGTTACGAGCAGTACTTC
>-|TRBV6-5|-|TRBJ2-7
CASSYMGSYEQYF
TGTGCCAGCAGTTATATGGGGAGCTACGAGCAGTACTTC
>-|TRBV29-1|-|TRBJ1-5
CSAAAEGQPQHF
TGCAGCGCCGCCGCGGAGGGCCAGCCCCAGCATTTT
>once|TRBV7-8|TRBD1|TRBJ2-7
CASSHIWDRKTYEQYF
TGTGCCAGCAGTCATATTTGGGACAGAAAAACCTACGAGCAGTACTTC
>-|TRBV27|TRBD1|TRBJ1-3
CASSLSGGSGNTIYF
TGTGCCAGCAGTCTTTCAGGGGGATCTGGAAACACCATATATTTT
>-|TRBV15|-|TRBJ1-1
CATSRDRGMNTEAFF
TGTGCCACCAGCAGAGACAGGGGAATGAACACTGAAGCTTTCTTT
>-|TRBV10-2|-|TRBJ1-1
CASYGGGWTEAFF
TGCGCCAGCTACGGCGGGGGCTGGACTGAAGCTTTCTTT
>-|TRBV4-1|-|TRBJ1-4
CASSLKQSRDEKLFF
TGCGCCAGCAGCCTCAAACAGAGTAGGGATGAAAAACTGTTTTTT
>-|TRBV5-1|-|TRBJ2-2
CASSLEGESTGELFF
TGCGCCAGCAGCTTGGAGGGGGAAAGTACCGGGGAGCTGTTTTTT
>-|TRBV6-5|-|TRBJ2-1
CASSYLTGTLNEQFF
TGTGCCAGCAGTTATCTAACGGGGACTTTAAATGAGCAGTTCTTC
>-|TRBV9|-|TRBJ2-3
CASSDSDKGVIADTQYF
TGTGCCAGCAGCGATTCGGACAAGGGGGTTATTGCAGATACGCAGTATTTT
>-|TRBV6-6|TRBD2|TRBJ2-5
CASSSPPRLAEETQYF
TGTGCCAGCAGTTCCCCCCCGCGGCTAGCGGAAGAGACCCAGTACTTC